This T cell receptor beta chain was retrieved from a study of blood T cells in healthy people across ages. This clonotype has only a few counts. Germline V CDR1 and CDR2: SGHRS, YFSETQ. The length of the CDR3 is 14 residues. Between the trimmed V and J ends, which lost 3 bases and 2 bases, there was a span of 9 bases. The second PCR ran roughly 7 to 12 cycles with a sample-barcoded 5' primer and J-beta primers. CDR3-containing paired-end reads numbered at least 3 million in each sample. In TCRdb, the 5' RACE reads were re-called with MiXCR into one record per CDR3 protein. The sample includes over 1,500,000 distinct CDR3 sequences, roughly two fifths of them seen just once.

The chain couples TRBV5-1 to TRBJ2-1, with no clear D. The source material was blood. This sequence originates from a human donor in good health. The CDR3 spells CASSSYDPYNEQFF. CDR3 in DNA: TGCGCCAGCAGCTCGTACGACCCCTACAATGAGCAGTTCTTC. The full variable domain, with the rest looked up from reference TRBV5-1 and TRBJ2-1, is KAGVTQTPRYLIKTRGQQVTLSCSPISGHRSVSWYQQTPGQGLQFLFEYFSETQRNKGNFPGRFSGRQFSNSRSEMNVSTLELGDSALYLCASSSYDPYNEQFFGPGTRLTVL.